This TCR beta chain emerged from a study of T cell repertoires in cytomegalovirus infection. This clonotype was observed many times. Its cognate antigen is unknown. MiXCR, applied by TCRdb to the reads, yields one record per CDR3 protein. The sample contains some 280,000 distinct CDR3 sequences, roughly an eighth of which appear only once. Regarding the study as a whole: Cumulative frequency of public TCR beta families picked out carriers of CMV plus the relevant HLA. The response measured ex vivo was dominated by TCR beta clonotypes (HLA-C-restricted and CMV-specific).

The CDR3 runs to 13 residues. The V and J ends lost 6 bases and 4 bases respectively, with 10 bases between them. The sequencing sample was made of PBMCs. The V gene is TRBV12-3 or TRBV12-4, the J gene TRBJ1-3, with unresolved D. The sequence derives from a human donor in good health (CMV status not recorded). Some clones in this sample may be carry-over from other donors' samples. The CDR3 region is CASSYNWGNTIYF. CDR3 bases: TGTGCCAGCAGCTACAATTGGGGAAACACCATATATTTT.